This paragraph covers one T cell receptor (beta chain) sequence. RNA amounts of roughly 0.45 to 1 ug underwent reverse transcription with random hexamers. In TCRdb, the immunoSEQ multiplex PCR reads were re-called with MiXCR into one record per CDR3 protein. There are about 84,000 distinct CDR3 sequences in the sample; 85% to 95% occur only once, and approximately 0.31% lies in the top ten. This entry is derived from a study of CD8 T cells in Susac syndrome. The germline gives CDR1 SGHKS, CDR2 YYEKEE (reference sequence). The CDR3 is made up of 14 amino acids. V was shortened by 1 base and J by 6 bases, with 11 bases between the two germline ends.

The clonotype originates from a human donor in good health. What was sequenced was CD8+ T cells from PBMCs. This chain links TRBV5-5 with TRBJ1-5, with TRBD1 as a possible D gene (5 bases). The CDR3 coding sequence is TGTGCCAGCAGCTTGTGGGGACCGGGTCAGCCCCAGCATTTT. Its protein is CASSLWGPGQPQHF.